This T cell receptor (beta chain) was sequenced in a study of CD8+ T cells in alopecia areata. Study observations and caveats: Among patients, TCR sharing was less clear than in mice, a difference possibly due in part to HLA diversity in the patient population. Sequencing of scalp samples also captures resident alphabeta T cells of normal skin. Numerous clones, expanded in lesions, remained in scalp and blood during tofacitinib.

The CDR3 is 15 residues long. V was cut by 0 bases and J by 4 bases, with 12 bases left in between. The germline V gene encodes CDR1 SGHTA and CDR2 FQGNSA. Remarks on this clone: Its antigen is as yet unknown. Within the sample, other DNA sequences also encode this same CDR3.

cDNA prepared by RNA extraction and subsequent reverse transcription served as the template for sequencing. Here immunoSEQ multiplex PCR was the method, and the copy in TCRdb shows in-frame clones only, minus some. This table holds 200,000 or so clones, roughly 50% found once. Treatment defined: oral pan-JAK inhibitor, 5-10 mg twice daily. Specimens obtained from alopecia areata patients comprised lesional scalp punch biopsies and peripheral blood. The sample consisted of CD4+ T cells sorted from blood, taken at week 24, from a patient treated with tofacitinib. This TCR was sampled from a human donor with alopecia areata. V is TRBV7-2 and J is TRBJ2-5, with a possible D match to TRBD2 (6 bases). DNA of the CDR3: TGTGCCAGCAGCTTAGCCCGTCAGGGAGGAGAGACCCAGTACTTC. Translation: CASSLARQGGETQYF.